The entry that follows covers one T cell receptor (beta chain) sequence. This clonotype came up many times. Its target antigen remains unknown. The sample holds no much larger clone one base away, and base qualities are not on file. The data were taken from a study of low-dose radiotherapy and immunotherapy resistance in tumors (dated by TCRdb to the early 2020s). Broadly, across the study: In Cohort 1, each fraction delivered 0.5 Gy every 2 weeks, and the prescribed total PTV dose was 6.5 Gy. The translational analysis covered eight patients: three from the first dose cohort and the first five from the second dose cohort. Nivolumab and ipilimumab were both given intravenously, with nivolumab at a 240 mg flat dose every two weeks and ipilimumab at 1 mg/kg every six weeks. Aspirin 300 mg was taken orally once daily by patients for four cycles, starting on cycle 1 day 1. The trial did not randomize participants into treatment groups. For Cohort 2, the dose was 1 Gy per fraction given every two weeks, adding up to 13 Gy in total across 26 weeks. Cyclophosphamide 200 mg/m2 was given intravenously every two weeks, one day before each radiation and immunotherapy administration.

TCRdb shows the sequencer as Illumina HiSeq 2500. First-strand cDNA was synthesized with Superscript III and a set of TRAV- and TRBV-specific primers, covering both TCRalpha and TCRbeta chains. TCRs were amplified for 15 to 20 PCR cycles with Phusion, using a constant-region primer paired with the adapter attached to the V primers. Amplification of the isolated mRNA was done with the MessageAmp II aRNA Amplification Kit, which involved a roughly 16-hour in vitro transcription at 37 degrees C. mRNA for TCR sequencing was isolated with the Dynabeads mRNA DIRECT Purification Kit. Indexed Illumina adapters were added in a second roughly 26-cycle Phusion PCR, and the resulting products were purified with AMPure XP beads. For the original study's pipeline: Custom Perl scripts were used to pool TCR sequences that encoded the same protein, to remove out-of-frame sequences, and to calculate the abundance of each clonotype. Any TCR sequence backed by just one read was left out of the analysis. Among the metrics used to describe the repertoires were Shannon entropy, Gini index, clonality, richness, and the frequency of TCRs shared between repertoires. Using fastp trimming at Q25 and MiXCR clonotype assembly, TCRdb reanalyzed the public sequencing data and kept in-frame beta chains. Every distinct CDR3 protein forms one entry, paired with its most common genes and DNA. The V and J calls, along with clone size, are taken from TCRdb and not from the paper's own processing. The sample has 95,000 to 100,000 distinct CDR3 sequences on record, around 21% of them singletons. The ten largest clones capture 4.1% of the sample.

The CDR3 sequence holds 13 residues, the cysteine and phenylalanine included. The read is trimmed to its CDR3 DNA, 39 bases read in frame from base 1. In the germline V gene, CDR1 corresponds to ENHRY and CDR2 to SYGVKD. Germline trimming amounts to 10 bases on V and 2 bases on J, with 8 as the count of junction bases outside the gene matches. In the paper's terms, the time point label means: after trial treatment. This specimen's treatment or condition label, interpreted: LDRT plus nivolumab, ipilimumab, low-dose cyclophosphamide and aspirin (RACIN trial). The donors took part in RACIN, a single-arm, phase I, dose-escalation trial that combined nivolumab, ipilimumab, aspirin, low-dose cyclophosphamide and low-dose radiotherapy. Patients were eligible if they had advanced solid tumors that were TIL-negative.

Sequences were derived from PBMCs, sampled after low-dose radiotherapy plus immunotherapy. The receptor was derived from a male donor with prostate cancer. Here the chain combines TRBV10-3 and TRBJ2-7; 7 nucleotides in the junction match TRBD1. The nucleotides read TGTGCCACCCGGACAGGTAACCCCTACGAGCAGTACTTC. Translated, it reads CATRTGNPYEQYF.